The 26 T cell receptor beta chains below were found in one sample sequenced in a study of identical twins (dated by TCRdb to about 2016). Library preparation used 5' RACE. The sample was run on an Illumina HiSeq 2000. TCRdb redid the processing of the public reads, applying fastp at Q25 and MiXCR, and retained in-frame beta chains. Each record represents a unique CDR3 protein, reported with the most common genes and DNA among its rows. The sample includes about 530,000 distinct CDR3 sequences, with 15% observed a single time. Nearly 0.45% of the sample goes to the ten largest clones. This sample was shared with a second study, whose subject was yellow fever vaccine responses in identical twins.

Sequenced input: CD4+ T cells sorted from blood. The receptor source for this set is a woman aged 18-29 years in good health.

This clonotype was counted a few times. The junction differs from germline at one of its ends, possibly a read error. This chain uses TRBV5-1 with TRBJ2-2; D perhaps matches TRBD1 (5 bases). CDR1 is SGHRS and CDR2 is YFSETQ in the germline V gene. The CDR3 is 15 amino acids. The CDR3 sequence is CASSLATQGTRELFF. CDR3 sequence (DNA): TGCGCCAGCAGCTTGGCCACCCAGGGCACCCGGGAGCTGTTTTTT.

DNA of the CDR3: TGCAGTGCTAGAGAGCAGGGTACGGCTGAAGCTTTCTTT. It encodes CSAREQGTAEAFF. V is TRBV20-1 and J is TRBJ1-1; maybe TRBD1 (5 bases). Germline V gene lookup returns CDR1 DFQATT and CDR2 SNEGSKA (reference sequence). V lost 0 bases to trimming and J lost 6 bases, with 11 bases between them. CDR3 size: 13 residues.

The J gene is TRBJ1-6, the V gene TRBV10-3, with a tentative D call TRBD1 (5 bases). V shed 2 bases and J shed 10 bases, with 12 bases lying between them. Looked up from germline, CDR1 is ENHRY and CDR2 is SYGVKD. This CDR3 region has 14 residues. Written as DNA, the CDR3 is TGTGCCATCAGTGAGGCGGGGGTAGGCTCACCCCTCCACTTT. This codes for CAISEAGVGSPLHF.

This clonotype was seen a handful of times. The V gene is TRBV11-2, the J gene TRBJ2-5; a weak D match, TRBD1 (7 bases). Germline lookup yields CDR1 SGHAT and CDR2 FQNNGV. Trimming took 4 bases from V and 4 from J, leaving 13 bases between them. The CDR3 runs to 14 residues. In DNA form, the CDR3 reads TGTGCCAGCAGCTCGGGGGCAGGGGGAGAGACCCAGTACTTC. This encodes CASSSGAGGETQYF.

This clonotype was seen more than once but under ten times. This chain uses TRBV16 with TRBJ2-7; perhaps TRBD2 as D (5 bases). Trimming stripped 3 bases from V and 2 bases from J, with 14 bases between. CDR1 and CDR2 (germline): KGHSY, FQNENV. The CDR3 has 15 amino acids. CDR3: CASSQGASQTYEQYF. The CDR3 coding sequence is TGTGCCAGCAGCCAGGGAGCGTCGCAAACCTACGAGCAGTACTTC.

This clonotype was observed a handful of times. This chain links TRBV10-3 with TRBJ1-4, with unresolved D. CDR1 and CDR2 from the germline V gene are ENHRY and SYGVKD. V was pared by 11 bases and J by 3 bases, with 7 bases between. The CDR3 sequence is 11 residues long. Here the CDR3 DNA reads TGTGCCGCCCGGGCTAATGAAAAACTGTTTTTT. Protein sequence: CAARANEKLFF.

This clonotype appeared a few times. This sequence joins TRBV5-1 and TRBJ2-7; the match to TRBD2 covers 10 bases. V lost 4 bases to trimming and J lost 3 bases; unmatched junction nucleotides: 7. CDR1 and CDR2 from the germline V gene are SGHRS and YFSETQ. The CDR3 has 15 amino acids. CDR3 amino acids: CASSRAGGLDYEQYF. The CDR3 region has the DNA TGCGCCAGCAGCAGAGCGGGAGGGCTCGACTACGAGCAGTACTTC.

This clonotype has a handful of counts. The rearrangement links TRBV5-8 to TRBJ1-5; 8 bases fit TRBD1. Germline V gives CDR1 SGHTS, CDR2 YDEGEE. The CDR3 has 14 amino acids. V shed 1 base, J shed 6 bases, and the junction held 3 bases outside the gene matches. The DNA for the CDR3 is TGTGCCAGCAGCTTGAGTACAGGGGGTCAGCCCCAGCATTTT. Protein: CASSLSTGGQPQHF.

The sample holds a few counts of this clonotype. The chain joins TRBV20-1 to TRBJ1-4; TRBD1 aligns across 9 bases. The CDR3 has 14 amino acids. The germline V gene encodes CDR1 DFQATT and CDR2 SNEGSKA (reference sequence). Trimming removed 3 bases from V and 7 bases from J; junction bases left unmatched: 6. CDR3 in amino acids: CSARLTGGTEKLFF. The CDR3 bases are TGCAGTGCTAGGCTGACAGGGGGGACTGAAAAACTGTTTTTT.

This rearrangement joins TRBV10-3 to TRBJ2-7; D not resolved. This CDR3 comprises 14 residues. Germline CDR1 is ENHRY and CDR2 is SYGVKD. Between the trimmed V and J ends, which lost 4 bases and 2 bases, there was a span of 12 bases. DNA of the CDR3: TGTGCCATCAGTGTAAAAGGGTCCGCCTACGAGCAGTACTTC. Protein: CAISVKGSAYEQYF.

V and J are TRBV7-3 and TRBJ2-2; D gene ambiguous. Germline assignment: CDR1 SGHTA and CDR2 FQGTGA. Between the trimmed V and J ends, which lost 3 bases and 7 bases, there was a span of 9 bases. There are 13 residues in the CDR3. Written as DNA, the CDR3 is TGTGCCAGCAGCTTCGGCGTAAGCGGGGAGCTGTTTTTT. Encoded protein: CASSFGVSGELFF.

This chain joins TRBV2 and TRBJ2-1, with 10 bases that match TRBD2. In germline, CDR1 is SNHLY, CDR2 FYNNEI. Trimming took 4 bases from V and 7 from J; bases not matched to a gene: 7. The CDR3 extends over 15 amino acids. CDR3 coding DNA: TGTGCCAGCAGTGGAGCGGGGGGGCGTTATAATGAGCAGTTCTTC. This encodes CASSGAGGRYNEQFF.

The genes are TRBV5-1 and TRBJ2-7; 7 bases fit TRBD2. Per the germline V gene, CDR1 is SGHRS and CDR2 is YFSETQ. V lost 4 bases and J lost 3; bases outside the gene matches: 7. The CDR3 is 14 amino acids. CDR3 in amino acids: CASSQEGRVYEQYF. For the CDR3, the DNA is TGCGCCAGCAGCCAAGAGGGGAGGGTCTACGAGCAGTACTTC.

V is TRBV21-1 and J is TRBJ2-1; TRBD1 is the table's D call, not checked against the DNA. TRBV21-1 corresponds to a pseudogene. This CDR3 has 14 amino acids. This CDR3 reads CASSGRDRVNEQFF. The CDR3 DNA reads TGTGCCAGCAGCGGACGGGACAGGGTGAATGAGCAGTTCTTC.

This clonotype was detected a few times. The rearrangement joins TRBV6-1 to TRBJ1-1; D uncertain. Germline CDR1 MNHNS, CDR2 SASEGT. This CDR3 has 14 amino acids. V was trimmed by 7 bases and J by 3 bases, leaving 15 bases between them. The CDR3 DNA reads TGTGCCAGCATGAGTCCCCCGGGATACACTGAAGCTTTCTTT. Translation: CASMSPPGYTEAFF.

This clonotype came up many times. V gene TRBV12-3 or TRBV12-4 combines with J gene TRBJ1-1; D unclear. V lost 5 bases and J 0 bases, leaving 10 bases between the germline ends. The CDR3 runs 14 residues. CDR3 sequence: CASSTGNMNTEAFF. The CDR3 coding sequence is TGTGCCAGCAGTACCGGAAACATGAACACTGAAGCTTTCTTT.

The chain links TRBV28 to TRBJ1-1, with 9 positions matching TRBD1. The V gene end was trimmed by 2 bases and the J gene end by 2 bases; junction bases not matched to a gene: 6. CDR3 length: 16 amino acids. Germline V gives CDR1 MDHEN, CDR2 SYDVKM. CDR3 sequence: CASSLPPGQGNTEAFF. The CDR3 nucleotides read TGTGCCAGCAGTTTACCTCCGGGACAGGGTAACACTGAAGCTTTCTTT. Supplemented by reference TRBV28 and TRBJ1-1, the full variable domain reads DVKVTQSSRYLVKRTGEKVFLECVQDMDHENMFWYRQDPGLGLRLIYFSYDVKMKEKGDIPEGYSVSREKKERFSLILESASTNQTSMYLCASSLPPGQGNTEAFFGQGTRLTVV.

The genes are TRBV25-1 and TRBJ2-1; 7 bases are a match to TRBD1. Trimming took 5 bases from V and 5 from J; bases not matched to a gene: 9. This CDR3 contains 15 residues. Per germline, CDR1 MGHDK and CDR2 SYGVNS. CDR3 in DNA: TGTGCCAGCAGTTTTCCGGACAGGTCGAACAATGAGCAGTTCTTC. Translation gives CASSFPDRSNNEQFF.

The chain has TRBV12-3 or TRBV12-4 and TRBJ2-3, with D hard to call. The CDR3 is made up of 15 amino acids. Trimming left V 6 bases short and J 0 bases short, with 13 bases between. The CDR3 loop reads CASSDKVASTDTQYF. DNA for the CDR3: TGTGCCAGCAGCGATAAGGTAGCTAGCACAGATACGCAGTATTTT.

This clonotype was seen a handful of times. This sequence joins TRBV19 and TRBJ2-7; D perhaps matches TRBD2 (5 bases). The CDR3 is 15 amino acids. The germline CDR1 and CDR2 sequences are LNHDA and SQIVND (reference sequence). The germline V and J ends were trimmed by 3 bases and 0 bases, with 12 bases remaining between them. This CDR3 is CASSIPRRASYEQYV. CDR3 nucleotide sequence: TGTGCCAGTAGTATTCCCCGGCGGGCCTCCTACGAGCAGTACGTC.

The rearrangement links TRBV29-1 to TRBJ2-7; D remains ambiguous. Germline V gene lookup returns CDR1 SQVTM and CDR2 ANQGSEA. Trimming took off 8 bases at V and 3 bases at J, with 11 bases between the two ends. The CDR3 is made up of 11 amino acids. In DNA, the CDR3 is TGCAGCATCCTGGACGTCTACGAGCAGTACTTC. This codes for CSILDVYEQYF.

CDR3 bases: TGTGCCAGCAGCCGGGGACAGGACAATCAGCCCCAGCATTTT. Translated, it gives CASSRGQDNQPQHF. The chain is built from TRBV3-1 and TRBJ1-5, with 8 bases fitting TRBD1. Trimming cost V 4 bases and J 3 bases; bases outside gene matches: 2. From germline, CDR1 is LGHDT and CDR2 YNNKEL (reference sequence). This CDR3 contains 14 residues.

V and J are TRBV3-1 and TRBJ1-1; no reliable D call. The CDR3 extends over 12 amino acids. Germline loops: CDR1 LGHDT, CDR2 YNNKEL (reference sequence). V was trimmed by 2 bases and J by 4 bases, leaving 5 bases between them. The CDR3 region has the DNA TGTGCCAGCAGCCAATCCGCCACTGAAGCTTTCTTT. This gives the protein CASSQSATEAFF.

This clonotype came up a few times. CDR3: CSARDSRGNTEAFF. The CDR3 DNA reads as TGCAGTGCTAGAGATTCCCGGGGGAACACTGAAGCTTTCTTT. This chain links TRBV20-1 with TRBJ1-1; D is unclear. Germline CDR1 DFQATT, CDR2 SNEGSKA (reference sequence). Trimming took 0 bases from V and 1 from J, leaving 9 bases between them. This CDR3 region has 14 residues.

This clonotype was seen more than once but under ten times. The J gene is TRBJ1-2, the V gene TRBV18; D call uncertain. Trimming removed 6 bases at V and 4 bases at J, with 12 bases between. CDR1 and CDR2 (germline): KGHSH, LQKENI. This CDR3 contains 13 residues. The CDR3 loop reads CASSPTDVYGYTF. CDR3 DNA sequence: TGTGCCAGCTCCCCGACGGACGTCTATGGCTACACCTTC.

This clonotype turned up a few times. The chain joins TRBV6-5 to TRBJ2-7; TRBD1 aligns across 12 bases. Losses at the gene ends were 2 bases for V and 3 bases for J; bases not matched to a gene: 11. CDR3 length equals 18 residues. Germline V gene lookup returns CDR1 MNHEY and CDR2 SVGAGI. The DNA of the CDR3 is TGTGCCAGCAGTTACGGGACAGGGGGCGTAAAATCCAACTACGAGCAGTACTTC. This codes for CASSYGTGGVKSNYEQYF.